Detailed here is one T cell receptor beta chain. The data derive from a study of blood T cell repertoires in COVID-19. At the level of the study: Acute-phase and convalescent COVID-19 samples originated in the United States, Italy and Spain.

CDR1 and CDR2 (germline): LNHDA, SQIVND (reference sequence). The CDR3 is 13 amino acids. V was pared by 6 bases and J by 1 base, with 9 bases between. Original handling: For nucleated cells, counts were estimated from reference gene primer amplification. TCRdb's table, derived via immunoSEQ multiplex PCR, lists solely in-frame clones and lacks some. The DNA gave D and trimming, while V, J and clone size come from that table. Of 150,000 to 200,000 clones listed, about 79% were seen once; the top ten hold 26%. The clonotype originates from a woman in her seventies with acute or convalescent COVID-19. Sequenced: peripheral blood. This chain uses TRBV19 with TRBJ1-1; D gene uncertain. CDR3 in amino acids: CASSLTQNTEAFF. The DNA of the CDR3 is TGTGCCAGTAGCCTGACACAGAACACTGAAGCTTTCTTT.